There are many counts of the clone carrying this TCR beta chain. The antigen remains undetermined. This entry belongs to a study of human T cells and chemical hapten exposure. Sample time point: pre-sensitization, week 0. Treatment here: therapeutic diphenylcyclopropenone sensitization with weekly scalp DPC. The donor pool consisted of alopecia patients aged 18 to 70 years, considered suitable for DPC. Whole-study results and caveats: Expanded TCRs made up significantly more big CDR3 similarity clusters than controls did.

During construction of the library, unique molecular identifiers were attached to individual cDNA molecules for quantitative, reproducible TCR counting. TCRdb reprocessed the RACE reads with MiXCR, giving one entry per CDR3 protein. This table has more than 300,000 distinct CDR3 sequences, 5% to 6.5% appearing once. Source: whole blood, taken in connection with sensitization to the hapten diphenylcyclopropenone (DPC). The sequence was obtained from a woman aged 45-65 years with alopecia areata. Some clones in this sample may be carry-over from other donors' samples.

The chain's CDR3 is CSTTSGGEQYF. In nucleotides, the CDR3 is TGCAGTACCACGAGCGGGGGCGAGCAGTACTTC. This rearrangement joins TRBV20-1 to TRBJ2-7; 8 bases match TRBD2. V dropped 8 bases and J dropped 6; count of bases not matched to a gene: 6. The CDR3 is 11 residues long. Germline V CDR1 and CDR2: DFQATT, SNEGSKA (reference sequence).